These 18 T cell receptor beta chains were sequenced from one sample in a study of CD8 T cells in ankylosing spondylitis. TCRdb redid the calling of the 5' RACE reads with MiXCR, one entry per CDR3 protein. Of 15,000 to 20,000 distinct CDR3 sequences listed, 7.5% to 9.5% are singletons. The source material was blood. These TCRs come from a male donor with ankylosing spondylitis or in good health (not recorded which).

This clonotype turned up a few times. V and J are TRBV12-3 or TRBV12-4 and TRBJ2-1, with D perhaps being TRBD1 or TRBD2 (5 bases each). The CDR3 extends over 12 amino acids. Deletions cut 5 bases from V and 7 bases from J, with 9 bases between. The DNA of the CDR3 is TGTGCCAGCAGTCCAGGGACGAATGAGCAGTTCTTC. This encodes CASSPGTNEQFF.

This clonotype was detected ten times or more. The rearrangement uses TRBV11-2 and TRBJ2-2; perhaps D is TRBD1 or TRBD2 (6 bases each). The V and J ends lost 3 bases and 7 bases respectively, with 15 bases between them. The CDR3 has 15 residues. Per germline, CDR1 SGHAT and CDR2 FQNNGV. The CDR3 loop is CASSFLRGRSGELFF. The CDR3 region has the DNA TGTGCCAGCAGCTTTCTTCGGGGGCGGAGCGGGGAGCTGTTTTTT.

This clonotype was seen repeatedly, ten times or more. V usage is TRBV27 and J usage is TRBJ2-1; a possible D gene is TRBD1 (6 bases). CDR3 length: 16 amino acids. V was pared by 0 bases and J by 4 bases, with 13 bases between. CDR1 MNHEY and CDR2 SMNVEV come from the germline V gene (reference sequence). The CDR3 nucleotides are TGTGCCAGCAGTTTATCGAGAGGGGGTTCGTACAATGAGCAGTTCTTC. It yields the protein CASSLSRGGSYNEQFF.

Many counts were recorded for this clonotype. This chain joins TRBV28 and TRBJ2-7; perhaps TRBD2 as D (6 bases). The CDR3 has 11 amino acids. Trimming pared 10 bases from V and 9 bases from J, leaving 16 bases between. CDR1 and CDR2 from the germline V gene are MDHEN and SYDVKM. The CDR3 bases are TGTGCCATCTCGCGGGACTTTAGGCAGTACTTC. Amino acids: CAISRDFRQYF. Looking up the rest from reference TRBV28 and TRBJ2-7 gives the full variable domain: DVKVTQSSRYLVKRTGEKVFLECVQDMDHENMFWYRQDPGLGLRLIYFSYDVKMKEKGDIPEGYSVSREKKERFSLILESASTNQTSMYLCAISRDFRQYFGPGTRLTVT.

A few counts support this clonotype. The V gene is TRBV29-1, the J gene TRBJ2-7; 8 nucleotides match TRBD2. The CDR3 has 15 amino acids. V was pared by 5 bases and J by 3 bases, with 12 bases of the junction left unmatched. Germline CDR1 is SQVTM and CDR2 is ANQGSEA. CDR3 DNA sequence: TGCAGCGTTTCCAACCGGGAAGCGGGAGTCTACGAGCAGTACTTC. Translated: CSVSNREAGVYEQYF.

CDR3 DNA sequence: TGCGCCAGCAGCTCCGGACTCCAGGGCAATGAGCAGTTCTTC. Residues: CASSSGLQGNEQFF. The chain is built from TRBV5-1 and TRBJ2-1; D assignment may be TRBD1 or TRBD2 (5 bases each). Germline values: CDR1 SGHRS, CDR2 YFSETQ. With 3 bases removed from V and 6 bases from J, the gap between germline ends came to 13 bases. CDR3 length: 14 amino acids.

At least ten counts were recorded for this clonotype. The genes are TRBV14 and TRBJ2-3, with 11 bases identical to TRBD2. CDR3 length: 16 residues. V lost 4 bases to trimming and J lost 3 bases; unmatched junction nucleotides: 6. CDR1 is SGHDN, CDR2 FVKESK, per germline. The CDR3 DNA follows: TGTGCCAGCAGCCCATCGGCTAGCGGGAGGACAGATACGCAGTATTTT. Translating gives CASSPSASGRTDTQYF.

This clonotype was detected ten times or more. The rearrangement links TRBV20-1 to TRBJ2-1, with D possibly TRBD1 on 5 matching bases. CDR3 length: 14 residues. V lost 4 bases, J lost 6 bases, and 16 bases lay in between. Germline CDR1 is DFQATT and CDR2 is SNEGSKA (reference sequence). CDR3 sequence (DNA): TGCAGTGCTAAAAAGCGTGGGGCCGTCAATGAGCAGTTCTTC. This gives the protein CSAKKRGAVNEQFF.

This clonotype was seen a handful of times. The chain links TRBV7-6 to TRBJ2-1; D perhaps matches TRBD2 (6 bases). CDR3 size: 17 residues. Between the trimmed V and J ends, which lost 3 bases and 0 bases, there was a span of 15 bases. Germline V CDR1 and CDR2: SGHVS, FNYEAQ. This chain's CDR3 is CASSLRTGASSYNEQFF. CDR3 coding DNA: TGTGCCAGCAGCTTGAGGACGGGAGCGAGCTCCTACAATGAGCAGTTCTTC.

This clonotype showed up just a few times. This chain uses TRBV7-9 with TRBJ1-4, with D perhaps TRBD1 (5 bases). Germline CDR1 reads SEHNR; CDR2 reads FQNEAQ (reference sequence). The CDR3 sequence is 13 residues long. Trimming took off 0 bases at V and 7 bases at J, with 6 bases between the two ends. The chain's CDR3 is CASSLAGTEKLFF. The CDR3 bases are TGTGCCAGCAGCTTAGCAGGGACTGAAAAACTGTTTTTT.

In this sample, this clonotype turned up many times. Its ends do not fully match the called genes, so a read error is possible. This chain uses TRBV7-7 with TRBJ2-1; 7 bases align to TRBD2. This CDR3 has 14 residues. Looked up from germline, CDR1 is SSHAT and CDR2 is FNYEAQ (reference sequence). In DNA, the CDR3 is TGTGCTAGCAGCTTAAGTAGCGGGCCCAATGAGCAGTTCTTC. This translates into CASSLSSGPNEQFF.

This clonotype was found many times. The rearrangement joins TRBV28 to TRBJ2-3; the D is unclear. The CDR3 runs 13 residues. V was clipped by 3 bases and J by 6 bases, with 10 bases between them. Germline CDR1 is MDHEN and CDR2 is SYDVKM. The CDR3 loop reads CASSFRLSDTQYF. DNA of the CDR3: TGTGCCAGCAGTTTCAGGTTGAGCGATACGCAGTATTTT.

This clonotype was found many times. V gene TRBV6-2 or TRBV6-3 combines with J gene TRBJ1-1; the D is unclear. Trimming took off 5 bases at V and 0 bases at J, with 10 bases between the two ends. The CDR3 totals 14 residues. The germline CDR1 and CDR2 sequences are MNHEY and SVGEGT. The CDR3 nucleotides read TGTGCCAGCAGTAACTGGACGGTGAACACTGAAGCTTTCTTT. Encoded protein: CASSNWTVNTEAFF.

The sample holds a few counts of this clonotype. J is TRBJ2-2 and V is TRBV6-5; D gene uncertain. The CDR3 runs 15 residues. Germline assignment: CDR1 MNHEY and CDR2 SVGAGI. Trimming shortened V by 2 bases and J by 7 bases, and 14 bases separated the two germline ends. CDR3 DNA sequence: TGTGCCAGCAGTTACAGCCCACTACCAATCGGGGAGCTGTTTTTT. It translates to CASSYSPLPIGELFF.

The sample holds many counts of this clonotype. V usage is TRBV10-2 and J usage is TRBJ2-3, with TRBD2 identical over 10 bases. Losses at the gene ends were 0 bases for V and 6 bases for J; bases not matched to a gene: 3. The germline CDR1 and CDR2 sequences are WSHSY and SAAADI. The CDR3 totals 15 residues. The CDR3 region is CASSESGTSADTQYF. In nucleotides, the CDR3 is TGCGCCAGCAGTGAGTCCGGGACTAGCGCCGATACGCAGTATTTT.

This clonotype appeared many times. The V gene is TRBV12-3 or TRBV12-4, the J gene TRBJ2-2; 9 bases map to TRBD2. Trimming removed 6 bases from V and 4 bases from J; junction bases left unmatched: 6. The CDR3 length is 15 residues. CDR3 DNA sequence: TGTGCCAGCAGGGGACTAGCACTCGGCACCGGGGAGCTGTTTTTT. Amino acids: CASRGLALGTGELFF.

This clonotype was counted at least ten times. The chain couples TRBV6-1 to TRBJ2-7; TRBD1 aligns across 7 bases. CDR3 length: 15 residues. Germline V gives CDR1 MNHNS, CDR2 SASEGT. V was pared by 5 bases and J by 3 bases, with 10 bases of the junction left unmatched. The CDR3 DNA reads as TGTGCCAGCAGTATGCGACAGGGAGTAAGCTACGAGCAGTACTTC. As protein: CASSMRQGVSYEQYF.

The chain couples TRBV24-1 to TRBJ2-1; 9 nucleotides line up with TRBD1. J was trimmed by 10 bases and V by 3 bases; bases with no gene match: 12. The CDR3 extends over 16 amino acids. Germline assignment: CDR1 KGHDR and CDR2 SFDVKD. CDR3 loop: CATSDRGDRVGREQFF. CDR3 DNA: TGTGCCACCAGTGATAGAGGGGACAGGGTGGGGCGCGAGCAGTTCTTC.